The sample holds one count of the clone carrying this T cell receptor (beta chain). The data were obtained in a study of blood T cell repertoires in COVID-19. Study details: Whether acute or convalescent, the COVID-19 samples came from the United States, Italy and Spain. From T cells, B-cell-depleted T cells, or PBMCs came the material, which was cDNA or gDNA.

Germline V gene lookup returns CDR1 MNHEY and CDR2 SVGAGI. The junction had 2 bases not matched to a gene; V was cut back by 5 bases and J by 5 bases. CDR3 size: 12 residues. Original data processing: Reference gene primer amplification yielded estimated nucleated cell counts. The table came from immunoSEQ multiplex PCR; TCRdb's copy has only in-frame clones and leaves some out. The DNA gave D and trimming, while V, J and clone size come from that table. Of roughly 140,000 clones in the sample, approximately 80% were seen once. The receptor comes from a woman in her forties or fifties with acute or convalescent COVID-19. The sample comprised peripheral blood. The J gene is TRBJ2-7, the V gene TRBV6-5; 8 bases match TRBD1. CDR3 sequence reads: CASSRDRNEQYF. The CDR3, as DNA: TGTGCCAGCAGTCGGGACAGGAACGAGCAGTACTTC.